Below, 24 T cell receptor beta chains from the same sample are listed, as sequenced in a study of cytomegalovirus exposure and HLA in healthy donors. It was with 60 Vbeta and 13 Jbeta primers that the PCR ran. Clones were read by immunoSEQ multiplex PCR, and TCRdb kept only the in-frame ones, dropping some. The sample lists 150,000 or so clones, 74% occurring once. Sequenced sample: PBMCs. The receptors here all came from a man aged 25 to 40 in good health and CMV-seronegative.

The CDR3 DNA follows: TGCGCCAGCAGCCAAGGACTAGCGTTCGGGGAGCTGTTTTTT. It translates to CASSQGLAFGELFF. This chain links TRBV4-3 with TRBJ2-2, with 8 bases aligning to TRBD2. There are 14 residues in the CDR3. Per germline, CDR1 LGHNA and CDR2 YSLEER. V dropped 1 base and J dropped 7; count of bases not matched to a gene: 2.

The gene calls are TRBV28 and TRBJ1-3; D is ambiguous. Germline V gives CDR1 MDHEN, CDR2 SYDVKM. With 4 bases removed from V and 0 bases from J, the gap between germline ends came to 16 bases. This CDR3 region has 17 residues. CDR3 DNA sequence: TGTGCCAGCAGTTCCCCTCGAGGGTTGAGCTCTGGAAACACCATATATTTT. Translated: CASSSPRGLSSGNTIYF.

The chain links TRBV7-6 to TRBJ2-5; D may be TRBD1 (5 bases). The V end lost 3 bases, the J end lost 0 bases, and 14 bases lay between the germline ends. Per germline, CDR1 SGHVS and CDR2 FNYEAQ. CDR3 size: 16 residues. CDR3 sequence reads: CASSFSRVVDQETQYF. The CDR3 coding sequence is TGTGCCAGCAGCTTCAGCAGGGTGGTAGACCAAGAGACCCAGTACTTC.

The CDR3 loop is CASSGGPVEEKLFF. CDR3 coding DNA: TGTGCCAGTAGTGGGGGCCCTGTGGAAGAAAAACTGTTTTTT. This chain links TRBV19 with TRBJ1-4; perhaps TRBD1 as D (6 bases). With 5 bases removed from V and 8 bases from J, the gap between germline ends came to 15 bases. Germline V lookup: CDR1 LNHDA, CDR2 SQIVND (reference sequence). The CDR3 contains 14 residues.

Concerning this clone: The junction departs from the called germline gene at one end, perhaps through a read error. The same CDR3 can be traced to other DNA sequences in this sample. This sequence joins TRBV30 and TRBJ2-2; possible D gene TRBD2, 6 bases. The CDR3 loop spans 15 amino acids. Germline CDR1 reads GTSNPN; CDR2 reads SVGIG (reference sequence). The CDR3 DNA follows: TGTGCCTGGAGTGGAGGTAGCGGATTCACCGGGGAGCTCTTTTTT. Its protein is CAWSGGSGFTGELFF.

This clone has a count of ten or more. The J gene is TRBJ1-2, the V gene TRBV7-9; D possibly corresponds to TRBD1 (5 bases). Germline-derived CDR1 and CDR2 are SEHNR and FQNEAQ (reference sequence). The CDR3 sequence is 14 residues long. Trimming left V 6 bases short and J 6 bases short, with 17 bases between. The CDR3 sequence: CASSSGGLLDGYTF. For the CDR3, the DNA is TGTGCCAGCAGTAGTGGGGGGTTGTTGGATGGCTACACCTTC.

The CDR3 sequence: CAASGGNEQFF. The CDR3 DNA reads TGTGCCGCTAGCGGGGGCAATGAGCAGTTCTTC. This chain links TRBV6-5 with TRBJ2-1; 10 bases fit TRBD2. V lost 11 bases, J lost 6 bases, and 1 base stayed unmatched. The CDR3 totals 11 residues. CDR1 MNHEY and CDR2 SVGAGI come from the germline V gene.

This chain uses TRBV18 with TRBJ2-2; 10 bases agree with TRBD1. The CDR3 sequence is 16 residues long. The V gene's germline CDR1 is KGHSH and CDR2 LQKENI. V lost 4 bases and J lost 4; bases outside the gene matches: 6. In DNA, the CDR3 is TGTGCCAGCTCACTCTCCGGGACAGGGGTCACCGGGGAGCTGTTTTTT. Protein: CASSLSGTGVTGELFF.

The chain links TRBV4-2 to TRBJ1-2, with 8 positions matching TRBD1. The CDR3 spans 13 residues. The germline CDR1 and CDR2 sequences are LGHNA and YNFKEQ. V was clipped by 4 bases and J by 6 bases; unmatched bases: 4. Here the CDR3 DNA reads TGTGCCAGCAGCCCGACGGACAGGGATGGCTACACCTTC. Its translation is CASSPTDRDGYTF.

This clone was found a few times. The chain is built from TRBV5-1 and TRBJ2-3; the D gene is possibly TRBD1 (5 bases). The CDR3 runs to 14 residues. Germline CDR1 SGHRS, CDR2 YFSETQ. V shed 5 bases and J shed 0 bases, with 10 bases lying between them. CDR3 nucleotides: TGCGCCAGCAGGCAGGGTCCGAGCACAGATACGCAGTATTTT. Protein product: CASRQGPSTDTQYF.

V usage is TRBV27 and J usage is TRBJ2-5; tentative D call: TRBD2 (6 bases). With the DNA end fitting TRBJ2-7 better, the J assignment may be wrong. Germline CDR1 is MNHEY and CDR2 is SMNVEV (reference sequence). CDR3 size: 15 residues. This chain's CDR3 is CASSLTWGVDYEQYF. The CDR3 nucleotides are TGTGCCAGCAGTCTCACATGGGGGGTGGACTACGAGCAGTACTTC.

A word on this clone: At one end the junction does not follow the germline gene, possibly because of a read error. The chain employs TRBV19 and TRBJ2-6; TRBD1 is a possible D gene (6 bases). CDR1 and CDR2 (germline): LNHDA, SQIVND (reference sequence). The CDR3 covers 17 residues. The CDR3 DNA follows: TGTGCCAGTAGTATACGCAGGGGCCGTCTTGGGGCCAACGTCCTGCCTTTC. Residues: CASSIRRGRLGANVLPF.

This clone was picked up a small number of times. CDR3 protein: CASSYGTSGGAAMSTDTQYF. CDR3 DNA sequence: TGTGCCAGCAGCTATGGGACTAGCGGGGGGGCCGCTATGAGCACAGATACGCAGTATTTT. The genes are TRBV5-4 and TRBJ2-3; 16 nucleotides align to TRBD2. V was pared by 3 bases and J by 0 bases, with 10 bases of the junction left unmatched. CDR1 and CDR2 (germline): SGHNT, YYREEE (reference sequence). The CDR3 is 20 residues long.

The chain has TRBV7-2 and TRBJ1-4; TRBD1 aligns across 7 bases. This CDR3 spans 15 amino acids. Germline V gene sequence: CDR1 SGHTA, CDR2 FQGNSA. V gave up 3 bases and J gave up 4 bases; unmatched junction bases: 5. The CDR3 sequence: CASSFTGTVNEKLFF. The CDR3 DNA follows: TGTGCCAGCAGCTTTACCGGGACAGTTAATGAAAAACTGTTTTTT.

The chain combines TRBV27 with TRBJ2-5; tentatively, D is TRBD1 (5 bases). The V and J ends lost 5 bases and 4 bases respectively, with 17 bases between them. The germline V gene encodes CDR1 MNHEY and CDR2 SMNVEV (reference sequence). This CDR3 is 15 amino acids long. The CDR3 nucleotides are TGTGCCAGCAGTCGCGGCAGGGATCTTCGAGAGACCCAGTACTTC. Encoded protein: CASSRGRDLRETQYF.

This chain links TRBV5-1 with TRBJ1-2; 9 positions agree with TRBD1. From germline, CDR1 is SGHRS and CDR2 YFSETQ. V lost 1 base and J lost 8; bases outside the gene matches: 6. The CDR3 totals 14 residues. The CDR3 reads CASSLSGTGNGYTF. DNA for the CDR3: TGCGCCAGCAGCTTGTCCGGGACAGGGAACGGCTACACCTTC.

Concerning this clone itself: One junction end does not reproduce the germline sequence, and a read error may be involved. V and J are TRBV7-7 and TRBJ2-1; 9 nucleotides line up with TRBD1. The CDR3 spans 14 residues. CDR1 and CDR2 (germline): SSHAT, FNYEAQ (reference sequence). Here the CDR3 DNA reads TGTGCTAGCAGCACCGGGACAGGGTCTAATGAGCAGTTCTTC. Its protein is CASSTGTGSNEQFF.

The chain employs TRBV7-2 and TRBJ2-5, with D possibly being TRBD1 (6 bases). TRBJ2-7 explains the end of the DNA better; the J call may be wrong. There are 15 residues in the CDR3. Germline V gene sequence: CDR1 SGHTA, CDR2 FQGNSA. CDR3 residues: CASSLVLVGGDEQYF. The CDR3 DNA reads TGTGCCAGCAGCTTAGTCTTAGTAGGGGGTGACGAGCAGTACTTC.

The chain carries TRBV2 and TRBJ2-3; 7 nucleotides align to TRBD1. Germline V gene data show CDR1 as SNHLY and CDR2 as FYNNEI. After removal of 6 bases from V and 2 bases from J, the junction contained 5 bases not matched to a gene. The CDR3 is 14 amino acids. The CDR3 loop reads CASSRDSHTDTQYF. The CDR3 DNA sequence: TGTGCCAGCAGCCGGGACAGTCACACAGATACGCAGTATTTT.

The chain couples TRBV7-9 to TRBJ2-7, with 8 bases matching TRBD1. V lost 8 bases, J lost 3 bases, and 3 bases stayed unmatched. The CDR3 sequence is 12 residues long. CDR1 is SEHNR, CDR2 FQNEAQ, per germline (reference sequence). The CDR3: CASGTGIYEQYF. The CDR3 DNA reads as TGTGCCAGCGGGACAGGAATCTACGAGCAGTACTTC.

This clone came up a few times. The chain recombines TRBV11-1 with TRBJ1-2, with TRBD1 as a possible D gene (5 bases). V lost 1 base to trimming and J lost 4 bases, with 10 bases between them. Germline V gene lookup returns CDR1 SGHAT and CDR2 FQDESV (reference sequence). The CDR3 consists of 14 residues. The CDR3 sequence: CASSLEGSSYGYTF. The CDR3 DNA is TGTGCCAGCAGCTTAGAGGGGTCCAGCTATGGCTACACCTTC. Supplemented by reference TRBV11-1 and TRBJ1-2, the full variable domain reads EAEVAQSPRYKITEKSQAVAFWCDPISGHATLYWYRQILGQGPELLVQFQDESVVDDSQLPKDRFSAERLKGVDSTLKIQPAELGDSAMYLCASSLEGSSYGYTFGSGTRLTVV.

This clone has only one observation. The rearrangement uses TRBV5-5 and TRBJ2-7; no clear D gene. The CDR3 is 14 residues long. Trimming removed 0 bases at V and 1 base at J, with 8 bases between. Germline V gives CDR1 SGHKS, CDR2 YYEKEE (reference sequence). The CDR3 sequence: CASSLVVRSYEQYF. The CDR3 DNA is TGTGCCAGCAGCTTGGTCGTCAGATCCTACGAGCAGTACTTC. Drawing the rest from reference TRBV5-5 and TRBJ2-7, the complete variable domain is DAGVTQSPTHLIKTRGQQVTLRCSPISGHKSVSWYQQVLGQGPQFIFQYYEKEERGRGNFPDRFSARQFPNYSSELNVNALLLGDSALYLCASSLVVRSYEQYFGPGTRLTVT.

V is TRBV19 and J is TRBJ2-1; 7 bases map to TRBD2. V gave up 7 bases and J gave up 2 bases; unmatched junction bases: 5. Germline V gene sequence: CDR1 LNHDA, CDR2 SQIVND (reference sequence). The CDR3 has 14 amino acids. CDR3 sequence (DNA): TGTGCCAGTAACACGGGGGGAGCCTACAATGAGCAGTTCTTC. Residues: CASNTGGAYNEQFF.

V usage is TRBV5-1 and J usage is TRBJ1-1, with 8 bases fitting TRBD1. The V segment lost 3 bases and the J segment 4 bases; nucleotides outside the gene matches: 5. The CDR3 extends over 14 amino acids. The germline V gene encodes CDR1 SGHRS and CDR2 YFSETQ. The CDR3 reads CASSSGQGGTEAFF. In nucleotides, the CDR3 is TGCGCCAGCAGCTCCGGACAGGGTGGCACTGAAGCTTTCTTT.